This T cell receptor (beta chain) appears in the sequencing data of a study of OX40 agonist ivuxolimab in advanced cancers. At the level of the study: Ivuxolimab, which patients received intravenously every 2 weeks, was dosed at 0.01 to 10 mg/kg. Mean age around 60 years, range roughly 23 to 79; around 80% male.

Germline-derived CDR1 and CDR2 are SNHLY and FYNNEI. CDR3 length: 15 amino acids. V dropped 2 bases and J dropped 8 bases, with 15 bases sitting between them. The data were produced by immunoSEQ multiplex PCR, yet TCRdb's version contains in-frame clones alone and is incomplete. This table has about 23,000 clones, about 87% appearing once. Study-wide results and limits: Within 6 weeks, CD4+ and CD8+ blood T cells expanded clonally at 0.1 to 3.0 mg/kg.

On this clone: The antigen is undetermined.

The TCR sequence derives from an adult with an advanced solid tumor such as melanoma, head and neck, liver or kidney cancer. The V gene is TRBV2, the J gene TRBJ1-4, with D possibly matching TRBD1 (5 bases). The source material was CD4+ or CD8+ T cells sorted from blood, sampled in a trial of the OX40 agonist ivuxolimab. The CDR3 DNA follows: TGTGCCAGCAGTGAACAACCCGGACAAGGCGAAAAACTGTTTTTT. It encodes CASSEQPGQGEKLFF.